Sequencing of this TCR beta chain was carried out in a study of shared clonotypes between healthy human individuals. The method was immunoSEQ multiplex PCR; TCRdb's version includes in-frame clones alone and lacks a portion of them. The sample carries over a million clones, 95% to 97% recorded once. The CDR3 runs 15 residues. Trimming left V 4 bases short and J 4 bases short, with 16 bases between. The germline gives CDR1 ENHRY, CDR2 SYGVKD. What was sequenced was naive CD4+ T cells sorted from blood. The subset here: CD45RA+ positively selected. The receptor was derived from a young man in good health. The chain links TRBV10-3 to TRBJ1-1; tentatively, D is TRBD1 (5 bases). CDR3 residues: CAISVQGSGSTEAFF. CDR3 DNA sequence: TGTGCCATCAGTGTCCAGGGCTCGGGGAGCACTGAAGCTTTCTTT.